These T cell receptor beta chains were read from a single sample in a study of metastatic and nonmetastatic thyroid tumors. With MiXCR, TCRdb called clones anew from the PCR reads. The sample yields fewer than 35,000 clones, 15% to 20% seen once. Sequenced: blood. The origin of the receptors is a female donor with papillary thyroid cancer or a benign thyroid nodule (not recorded which). Some clones in this sample may be carry-over from other donors' samples. Each CDR3 is given with its conserved first and last residue. D genes are given only for firm matches. Size is omitted from some rows. Given values are once, few, many or a class for expanded clones.

d_gene	v_gene	j_gene	abundance	CDR3nt	CDR3aa
TRBD1	TRBV6-1	TRBJ2-5	many	TGTGCCAGCACCCCCATCGGGACAGGGGGCCAAGAGACCCAGTACTTC	CASTPIGTGGQETQYF
-	TRBV12-3/TRBV12-4	TRBJ2-7	medium-sized	TGTGCCAGCAGTCGGACAGTGTCCTACGAGCAGTACTTC	CASSRTVSYEQYF
TRBD1	TRBV5-1	TRBJ2-3	many	TGCGCCAGCAGCTTGGTCCCTCGTACAGGGGAGATGACAGATACGCAGTATTTT	CASSLVPRTGEMTDTQYF
-	TRBV19	TRBJ1-1	many	TGTGCCAGTAGTATTGGGGCAGGGGTGAACACTGAAGCTTTCTTT	CASSIGAGVNTEAFF
TRBD1	TRBV5-1	TRBJ1-1	once	TGCGCCAGCAGCTTGACAGGGGTAGGTGAAGCTTTCTTT	CASSLTGVGEAFF
-	TRBV3-1	TRBJ2-3	many	TGTGCCAGCAGCAAGACAGATACGCAGTATTTT	CASSKTDTQYF
-	TRBV13	TRBJ2-1	many	TGTGCCAGCAGCCCCCGGGGTGGTAGCTCCTACAATGAGCAGTTCTTC	CASSPRGGSSYNEQFF
-	TRBV12-3/TRBV12-4	TRBJ1-2	few	TGTGCCAGCATTTTATCCCGGGATTCTCGCTACACCTTC	CASILSRDSRYTF
TRBD2	TRBV24-1	TRBJ2-5	many	TGTGCCACCTCTGGTAGTAGCGGGAGAGGATGGGAGACCCAGTACTTC	CATSGSSGRGWETQYF
-	TRBV24-1	TRBJ2-1	few	TGTGCCACCAGTGATTCCCGGGCCTCTCAAGGCAATGAGCAGTTCTTC	CATSDSRASQGNEQFF
TRBD1	TRBV6-5	TRBJ2-2	medium-sized	TGTGCCAGCAGTTACTCGCCCCCGGGACAGATCACCGGGGAGCTGTTTTTT	CASSYSPPGQITGELFF
-	TRBV27	TRBJ2-7	many	TGTGCCAGCAGTTACTTCCGGGACTCGACCTACGAGCAGTACTTC	CASSYFRDSTYEQYF
TRBD1	TRBV5-8	TRBJ1-2	-	TGTGCCAGCAGCGAGCTGGGACAGTACTATGGCTACACCTTC	CASSELGQYYGYTF
-	TRBV20-1	TRBJ1-1	many	TGCAGTGCTAGTAGGAGGGTCGAAGCTTTCTTT	CSASRRVEAFF
TRBD2	TRBV5-1	TRBJ2-2	many	TGCGCCAGCAAGGGACTAGAGTCCGGGGAGCTGTTTTTT	CASKGLESGELFF
-	TRBV27	TRBJ2-2	medium-sized	TGTGCCAGCAGTTTAACTTTTAACACCGGGGAGCTGTTTTTT	CASSLTFNTGELFF
-	TRBV11-3	TRBJ2-4	many	TGTGCCAGCAGCTTAGATCCAGGCTTAATCAAAAACATTCAGTACTTC	CASSLDPGLIKNIQYF
-	TRBV28	TRBJ1-2	many	TGTGCCAGCCTAACGAAAATACCGAGCTATGGCTACACCTTC	CASLTKIPSYGYTF
-	TRBV3-1	TRBJ2-1	many	TGTGCCAGCAGCCAAGATCATCTTGGGGGGCTAGCTGAGCAGTTCTTC	CASSQDHLGGLAEQFF
-	TRBV2	TRBJ2-3	many	TGTGCCAGCAGTCCTCAGGGGGGCCGCACAGATACGCAGTATTTT	CASSPQGGRTDTQYF
-	TRBV6-7	TRBJ1-1	-	TGTGCCAGCAGCCCCCGCACCCCGAACACTGAAGCTTTCTTT	CASSPRTPNTEAFF
TRBD2	TRBV9	TRBJ2-1	many	TGTGCCAGCAGCGTAGGGGGCGGGAGGGCCTACAATGAGCAGTTCTTC	CASSVGGGRAYNEQFF
-	TRBV11-2	TRBJ2-3	many	TGTGCCAGCAGCTTAGGGCCGATACAAACAGATACGCAGTATTTT	CASSLGPIQTDTQYF
-	TRBV7-3	TRBJ2-3	-	TGTGCCAGCATCTTAGTGCTAGCGTGGGCTCCCACAGATACGCAGTATTTT	CASILVLAWAPTDTQYF
-	TRBV5-1	TRBJ1-4	many	TGCGCCAGCAGTTCTACAACAACTAATGAAAAACTGTTTTTT	CASSSTTTNEKLFF
TRBD2	TRBV6-1	TRBJ2-1	many	TGTGCCAGCTGCGGGACTAGCGGGAGATTCTACAATGAGCAGTTCTTC	CASCGTSGRFYNEQFF
-	TRBV7-6	TRBJ1-1	many	TGTGCCAGCAGCCTCGTCTTAAGGGGCGCATGGAACACTGAAGCTTTCTTT	CASSLVLRGAWNTEAFF
-	TRBV7-2	TRBJ2-7	many	TGTGCCAGCAGCACATACGAGCAGTACTTC	CASSTYEQYF
-	TRBV10-3	TRBJ1-4	many	TGTGCCATCAGTGAGTCTGCAGGGGATGAAAAACTGTTTTTT	CAISESAGDEKLFF
-	TRBV28	TRBJ2-1	few	TGTGCCAGCAGTTTAGTGATAGCGGTAGTAAATGAGCGGTTCTTC	CASSLVIAVVNERFF
-	TRBV20-1	TRBJ1-6	-	TGCAGTGCTAGAGATCTTGGAGGGTTCGGCTTGTTGCTCCACTTT	CSARDLGGFGLLLHF
-	TRBV10-2	TRBJ1-5	many	TGCGCCAGCAGTCCCCTCCCCTACCAGCCCCAGCATTTT	CASSPLPYQPQHF
-	TRBV20-1	TRBJ1-2	many	TGCAGTGCTAGAGGGGGCAGGGTTAATTCGTATGGCTACACCTTC	CSARGGRVNSYGYTF
-	TRBV11-3	TRBJ2-1	medium-sized	TGTGCCAGCAGCCTACGAGGCGGATCTCCTGATGAGCAGTTCTTC	CASSLRGGSPDEQFF
-	TRBV7-2	TRBJ2-1	many	TGTGCCAGCAGCTTAGGGCCCCAGGAAGGGATCTCCTACAATGAGCAGTTCTTC	CASSLGPQEGISYNEQFF
-	TRBV12-3/TRBV12-4	TRBJ1-1	few	TGTGCCAGCAGTCTACGGGGTTGGGAAGCTTTCTTT	CASSLRGWEAFF
TRBD2	TRBV12-3/TRBV12-4	TRBJ2-1	many	TGTGCCAGCAGTTTAGAGTCTAGCGGATACAATGAGCAGTTCTTC	CASSLESSGYNEQFF
-	TRBV10-3	TRBJ1-3	many	TGTGCCATGACCGGGGAGCCTGGAAACACCATATATTTT	CAMTGEPGNTIYF
-	TRBV28	TRBJ2-1	many	TGTGCCAGCAGTTTAAGGAATCCTCCCAATGAGCAGTTCTTC	CASSLRNPPNEQFF
TRBD1	TRBV6-1	TRBJ1-4	many	TGTGCCAGCACCCTATCAGGGACAGGAGCTGAAAAACTGTTTTTT	CASTLSGTGAEKLFF
TRBD1	TRBV7-9	TRBJ1-2	many	TGTGCCAGCAGCCCTGGGACAGGGTTCTATGGCTACACCTTC	CASSPGTGFYGYTF
TRBD2	TRBV28	TRBJ2-3	many	TGTGCCAGCAACTTAAGCGGGGCAAACACAGATACGCAGTATTTT	CASNLSGANTDTQYF
-	TRBV28	TRBJ1-4	many	TGTGCCAGCGGGGGTGGGTCGGGTGAAAAACTGTTTTTT	CASGGGSGEKLFF
TRBD1	TRBV10-3	TRBJ1-2	many	TGTGCCATCAGTGAGGGGACAGGGCGAGAAGACTATGGCTACACCTTC	CAISEGTGREDYGYTF
TRBD1	TRBV7-9	TRBJ2-7	many	TGTGCCAGCAGCCCTCCGGGACAGGAGACTTCCTACGAGCAGTACTTC	CASSPPGQETSYEQYF
-	TRBV9	TRBJ2-6	many	TGTGCCAGCAGCCTATCAGGGGCTGGGGCCAACGTCCTGACTTTC	CASSLSGAGANVLTF
TRBD1	TRBV15	TRBJ1-2	many	TGTGCCACCAGCACCCGGACAGGGTCCTTCTATGGCTACACCTTC	CATSTRTGSFYGYTF
-	TRBV24-1	TRBJ2-5	many	TGTGCCACCGCGGGCGGAGGGGGTCGGGGCCTCCAAGAGACCCAGTACTTC	CATAGGGGRGLQETQYF
-	TRBV7-8	TRBJ2-7	many	TGTGCCAGCAGCTTAATACAGGGCGGCGAGCAGTACTTC	CASSLIQGGEQYF
-	TRBV5-1	TRBJ2-5	many	TGCGCCAGCAGCTTGGTGGGAGAAGGTGGGAAGACCCAGTACTTC	CASSLVGEGGKTQYF
-	TRBV5-1	TRBJ2-2	-	TGCGCCACCAGCTGGGCGTCGGTCGCGAACACCGGGGAGCTGTTTTTT	CATSWASVANTGELFF
-	TRBV20-1	TRBJ1-5	many	TGCAGTGCTAGAGACGTTCAGAATCTTCCGCATCAGCCCCAGCATTTT	CSARDVQNLPHQPQHF
-	TRBV24-1	TRBJ1-2	many	TGTGCCACCAGTGACCCTACAGGGTTTAACGACTACACCTTC	CATSDPTGFNDYTF
TRBD1	TRBV6-5	TRBJ1-5	-	TGTGCCAGCAGTTACAGGGGGGCAGGGGGCCGTCAGCCCCAGCATTTT	CASSYRGAGGRQPQHF
TRBD2	TRBV7-2	TRBJ2-2	-	TGTGCCAGCAGCTTGGGTAGCGGGAGTACCGGGGAGCTGTTTTTT	CASSLGSGSTGELFF